This is a list of T cell receptor beta chains from one sample in a study of tumor-infiltrating lymphocytes in primary liver carcinoma. One entry per CDR3 protein, called by TCRdb with MiXCR from the multiplex PCR reads. The table lists tens of thousands of distinct CDR3 sequences, 60% to 80% of them singletons. Sequencing input: tumor-adjacent normal liver tissue. The receptors derive from a woman aged 25 to 45 with primary liver carcinoma and hepatitis B virus infection. CDR3s include the opening cysteine and the closing phenylalanine or tryptophan. D genes are given only for firm matches. The size field is filled for only some rows; it gives once, few, many or a size class.

clone_size d_call j_call v_call cdr3_aa cdr3_nt
NA NA TRBJ2-2 TRBV4-3 CASRQEAGTLTGELFF TGCGCCAGCAGGCAAGAGGCGGGGACCCTTACCGGGGAGCTGTTTTTT
NA TRBD2 TRBJ2-1 TRBV6-2/TRBV6-3 CVNSYPWTSGRRYNEQFF TGTGTCAACAGTTACCCCTGGACTAGCGGGAGGCGTTACAATGAGCAGTTCTTC
NA TRBD2 TRBJ2-1 TRBV4-2 CANSQDRSMTSGIYNEQFF TGTGCCAACAGCCAAGATCGGTCTATGACTAGCGGGATATACAATGAGCAGTTCTTC
NA NA TRBJ2-1 TRBV6-2/TRBV6-3 CASSHGRASNEWFF TGTGCCAGCAGCCACGGTCGTGCGAGCAATGAGTGGTTCTTC
NA NA TRBJ2-1 TRBV11-2 CASSLGREGDNYEQFF TGTGCCAGCAGCCTAGGACGAGAGGGAGATAATTATGAGCAGTTCTTC
NA NA TRBJ2-3 TRBV11-3 CASSPRGLGTDTQYF TGTGCAAGCAGCCCGAGAGGGCTGGGAACAGATACGCAGTATTTT
once NA TRBJ2-1 TRBV6-5 CASSRDCSSYKEQFF TGTGCCAGCAGTAGGGACTGTAGCTCCTACAAAGAGCAGTTCTTC
NA NA TRBJ2-7 TRBV11-2 CASSPIVGVKEQCF TGTGCCAGCAGCCCTATAGTGGGAGTGAAAGAACAGTGCTTC
NA NA TRBJ2-5 TRBV12-3/TRBV12-4 CASSTYPGTEEIQYF TGTGCCAGCAGCACGTACCCCGGGACCGAAGAGATCCAGTACTTC
few NA TRBJ1-6 TRBV20-1 CSAIGPNSPLHF TGCAGTGCTATCGGTCCTAATTCACCCCTCCACTTT
NA TRBD2 TRBJ2-2 TRBV6-5 CASRWTSVRGTGELFF TGTGCAAGCAGGTGGACTAGCGTCCGAGGCACCGGGGAGCTGTTTTTT